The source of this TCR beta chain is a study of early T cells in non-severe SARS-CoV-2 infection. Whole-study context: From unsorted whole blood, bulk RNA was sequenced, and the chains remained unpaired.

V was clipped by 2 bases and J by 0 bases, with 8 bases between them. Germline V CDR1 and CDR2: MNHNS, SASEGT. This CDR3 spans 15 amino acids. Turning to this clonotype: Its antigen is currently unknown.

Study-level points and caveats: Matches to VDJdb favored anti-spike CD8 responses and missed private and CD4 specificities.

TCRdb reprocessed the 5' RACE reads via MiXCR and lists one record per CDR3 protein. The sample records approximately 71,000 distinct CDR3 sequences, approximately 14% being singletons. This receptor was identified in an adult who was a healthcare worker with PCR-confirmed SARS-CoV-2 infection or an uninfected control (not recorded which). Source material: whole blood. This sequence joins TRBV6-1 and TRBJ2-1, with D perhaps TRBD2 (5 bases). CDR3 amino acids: CASSELASSYNEQFF. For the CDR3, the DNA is TGTGCCAGCAGTGAACTAGCTAGCTCCTACAATGAGCAGTTCTTC.